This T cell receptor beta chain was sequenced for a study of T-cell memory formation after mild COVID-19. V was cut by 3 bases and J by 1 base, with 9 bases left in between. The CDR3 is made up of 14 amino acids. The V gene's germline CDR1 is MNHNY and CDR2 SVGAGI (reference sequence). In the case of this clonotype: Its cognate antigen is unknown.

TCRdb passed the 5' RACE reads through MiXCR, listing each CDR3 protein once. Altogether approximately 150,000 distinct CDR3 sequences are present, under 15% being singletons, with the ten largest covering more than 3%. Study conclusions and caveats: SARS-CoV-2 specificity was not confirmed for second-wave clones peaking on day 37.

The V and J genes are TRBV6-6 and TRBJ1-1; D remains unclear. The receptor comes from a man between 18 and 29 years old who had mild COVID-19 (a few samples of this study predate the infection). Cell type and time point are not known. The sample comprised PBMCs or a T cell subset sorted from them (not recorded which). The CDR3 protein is CASSYRRPNTEAFF. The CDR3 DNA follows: TGTGCCAGCAGTTATCGGCGGCCGAACACTGAAGCTTTCTTT.